The T cell receptor (beta chain) described here comes from a study of T cells in localized non-small cell lung cancer. Notes on the study in general: Across samples, adjacent lung featured a median roughly 60 of the top 100 tumor clones. Tumor showed lower T cell clonality than uninvolved adjacent lung, where it was highest. One tumor region alone was sequenced, and heterogeneity therefore remains possible.

Trimming removed 3 bases from V and 0 bases from J, with 14 bases in between. The CDR3 is made up of 16 amino acids. Germline V gives CDR1 SNHLY, CDR2 FYNNEI. With respect to this clone: Its specificity is unknown.

Using immunoSEQ multiplex PCR, the repertoire was profiled, and TCRdb retains in-frame clones only, with some absent. The top ten hold approximately 17% of the sample, which has 53,000 or so clones, 75% to 90% seen once. This specimen was peripheral blood mononuclear cells, taken before any cancer treatment. This clonotype originated in a man aged 40-75 years with stage III lung adenocarcinoma. This sequence joins TRBV2 and TRBJ2-5, with no clear D. CDR3 bases: TGTGCCAGCAGTGACGGGCGGAGATCGTACCAAGAGACCCAGTACTTC. It translates to CASSDGRRSYQETQYF.